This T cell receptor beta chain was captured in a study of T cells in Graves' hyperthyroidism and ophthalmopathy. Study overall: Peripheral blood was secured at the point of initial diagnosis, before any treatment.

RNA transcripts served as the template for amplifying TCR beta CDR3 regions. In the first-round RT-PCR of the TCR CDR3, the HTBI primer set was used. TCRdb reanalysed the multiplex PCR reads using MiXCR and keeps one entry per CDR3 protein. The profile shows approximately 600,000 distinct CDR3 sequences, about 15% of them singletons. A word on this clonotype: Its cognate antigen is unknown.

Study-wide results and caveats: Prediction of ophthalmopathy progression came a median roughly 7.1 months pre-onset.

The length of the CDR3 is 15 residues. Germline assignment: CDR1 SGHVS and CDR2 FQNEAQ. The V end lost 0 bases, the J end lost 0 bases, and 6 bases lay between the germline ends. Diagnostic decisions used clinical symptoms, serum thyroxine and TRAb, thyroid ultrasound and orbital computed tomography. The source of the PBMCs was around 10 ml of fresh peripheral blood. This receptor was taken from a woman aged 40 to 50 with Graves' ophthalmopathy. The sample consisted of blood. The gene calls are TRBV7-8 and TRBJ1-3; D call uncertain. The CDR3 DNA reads TGTGCCAGCAGCTTAGCACAGAGCTCTGGAAACACCATATATTTT. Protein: CASSLAQSSGNTIYF.